The 11 T cell receptor beta chains below come from one sample, sequenced in a study of OX40 agonist ivuxolimab in advanced cancers. The repertoire was sequenced with immunoSEQ multiplex PCR; TCRdb's copy has only in-frame clones and lacks some. The data show under 70,000 clones, approximately 83% seen once. Material: CD4+ or CD8+ T cells sorted from blood, obtained in a trial of the OX40 agonist ivuxolimab. Receptor source: an adult with an advanced solid tumor such as melanoma, head and neck, liver or kidney cancer.

The CDR3 DNA follows: TGTGCCAGCCGGATAGTGGGGGAAGAGACCCAGTACTTC. Protein product: CASRIVGEETQYF. The chain links TRBV14 to TRBJ2-5, with D perhaps assigned TRBD1 or TRBD2 (5 bases each). V dropped 8 bases and J dropped 3 bases, with 13 bases sitting between them. The CDR3 has 13 amino acids. Germline CDR1 is SGHDN and CDR2 is FVKESK. Combining the CDR3 with reference TRBV14 and TRBJ2-5 gives the whole variable domain EAGVTQFPSHSVIEKGQTVTLRCDPISGHDNLYWYRRVMGKEIKFLLHFVKESKQDESGMPNNRFLAERTGGTYSTLKVQPAELEDSGVYFCASRIVGEETQYFGPGTRLLVL.

The rearrangement uses TRBV2 and TRBJ1-1; 7 nucleotides line up with TRBD1. From germline, CDR1 is SNHLY and CDR2 FYNNEI. The V segment lost 4 bases and the J segment 0 bases; nucleotides outside the gene matches: 8. This CDR3 has 16 residues. CDR3 in DNA: TGTGCCAGCAGTGGAGACAGGGTGAGGGTGAACACTGAAGCTTTCTTT. Translating gives CASSGDRVRVNTEAFF.

The chain combines TRBV6-6 with TRBJ1-3; D unresolved. Trimming shortened V by 5 bases and J by 0 bases, and 8 bases separated the two germline ends. The germline CDR1 and CDR2 sequences are MNHNY and SVGAGI (reference sequence). The CDR3 has 14 amino acids. The chain's CDR3 is CASSPVISGNTIYF. Written as DNA, the CDR3 is TGTGCCAGCAGTCCCGTTATCTCTGGAAACACCATATATTTT.

This sequence joins TRBV7-8 and TRBJ1-1; TRBD1 might be the D (6 bases). This CDR3 region has 14 residues. V gave up 3 bases and J gave up 0 bases, with 8 bases separating them. Per the germline V gene, CDR1 is SGHVS and CDR2 is FQNEAQ. CDR3: CASSFGQLNTEAFF. In DNA form, the CDR3 reads TGTGCCAGCAGCTTCGGACAGTTGAACACTGAAGCTTTCTTT.

This chain uses TRBV10-1 with TRBJ1-5; D unclear. Trimming pared 7 bases from V and 3 bases from J, leaving 7 bases between. Germline CDR1 WNHNN, CDR2 SYGVQD (reference sequence). CDR3 length: 12 amino acids. For the CDR3, the DNA is TGCGCCAGCACCCATTACAATCAGCCCCAGCATTTT. Its translation: CASTHYNQPQHF.

This chain links TRBV7-9 with TRBJ1-1; 8 nucleotides align to TRBD1. The V gene's germline CDR1 is SEHNR and CDR2 FQNEAQ (reference sequence). V shed 7 bases and J 7 bases; nucleotides not matched to a gene: 8. This CDR3 has 13 amino acids. CDR3: CASTIEDRVEAFF. The CDR3 coding sequence is TGTGCCAGCACCATAGAGGACAGGGTTGAAGCTTTCTTT.

As to this clone: This CDR3 fails to terminate in the conserved phenylalanine or tryptophan, so it likely reflects a read error. The chain carries TRBV6-5 and TRBJ1-6; a weak D match, TRBD1 (5 bases). Germline V gives CDR1 MNHEY, CDR2 SVGAGI. V was pared by 5 bases and J by 3 bases, with 11 bases between. The CDR3 has 15 amino acids. CDR3: CASSALGGYNSPLHL. CDR3 DNA: TGTGCCAGCAGTGCGCTCGGGGGCTATAATTCACCCCTCCACCTT.

This rearrangement joins TRBV9 to TRBJ2-1; the D gene is possibly TRBD2 (7 bases). V was shortened by 5 bases and J by 10 bases, with 16 bases between the two germline ends. CDR1 is SGDLS, CDR2 YYNGEE, per germline. The CDR3 loop spans 13 amino acids. CDR3 sequence (DNA): TGTGCCAGCAGTAGTGGGGGGGCCGCCGAGCAGTTCTTC. Its protein product is CASSSGGAAEQFF.

This sequence joins TRBV4-3 and TRBJ2-3, with 10 bases identical to TRBD2. V shed 1 base and J 0 bases; nucleotides not matched to a gene: 7. Germline V gene lookup returns CDR1 LGHNA and CDR2 YSLEER. The CDR3 loop spans 18 amino acids. The CDR3 coding sequence is TGCGCCAGCAGCCAAGTTCAACTAGCGGGGTTAAGCACAGATACGCAGTATTTT. It is translated as CASSQVQLAGLSTDTQYF.

V usage is TRBV4-1 and J usage is TRBJ2-2; 9 bases fit TRBD1. There are 19 residues in the CDR3. Germline CDR1 and CDR2: MGHRA and YSYEKL. V shed 4 bases, J shed 0 bases, and the junction held 12 bases outside the gene matches. CDR3 amino acids: CASSLVPGQGFPNTGELFF. The CDR3 region has the DNA TGCGCCAGCAGCCTGGTCCCGGGACAGGGTTTTCCGAACACCGGGGAGCTGTTTTTT.

The rearrangement uses TRBV5-1 and TRBJ2-3; TRBD2 matches at 9 bases. Unmatched junction bases numbered 11, after V lost 0 bases and J lost 0 bases. The CDR3 loop spans 19 amino acids. Looked up from germline, CDR1 is SGHRS and CDR2 is YFSETQ. The CDR3 DNA reads as TGCGCCAGCAGCTTGGATCCCGTCGTTAGCGGGGGTAGCACAGATACGCAGTATTTT. Amino acids: CASSLDPVVSGGSTDTQYF.